This T cell receptor (beta chain) derives from a study of T-cell reconstitution after alpha-beta-depleted transplantation in children. Construction of the TCRbeta library involved unique molecular identifiers. TCRdb redid the calling of the PCR reads with MiXCR, one entry per CDR3 protein. The sample carries 600,000 to 700,000 distinct CDR3 sequences, 10% to 15% recorded once. The CDR3 runs 14 residues. CDR1 is SGHRS and CDR2 is YFSETQ in the germline V gene. The V gene end was trimmed by 0 bases and the J gene end by 6 bases; junction bases not matched to a gene: 4. About this clonotype itself: What it recognizes is unknown.

Study results and limitations: By one year post-transplant, T-cell counts and diversity largely arose from T cells that were newly produced.

This receptor was obtained from a girl aged 2 to 9 with congenital amegakaryocytic thrombocytopenia, due to receive a stem cell transplant. The starting material was PBMCs, obtained before TCRalphabeta/CD19-depleted stem cell transplant. The J gene is TRBJ2-7, the V gene TRBV5-1; TRBD2 matches at 9 bases. The CDR3 loop is CASSLEASGTEQYF. CDR3 nucleotide sequence: TGCGCCAGCAGCTTGGAGGCTAGCGGGACCGAGCAGTACTTC.